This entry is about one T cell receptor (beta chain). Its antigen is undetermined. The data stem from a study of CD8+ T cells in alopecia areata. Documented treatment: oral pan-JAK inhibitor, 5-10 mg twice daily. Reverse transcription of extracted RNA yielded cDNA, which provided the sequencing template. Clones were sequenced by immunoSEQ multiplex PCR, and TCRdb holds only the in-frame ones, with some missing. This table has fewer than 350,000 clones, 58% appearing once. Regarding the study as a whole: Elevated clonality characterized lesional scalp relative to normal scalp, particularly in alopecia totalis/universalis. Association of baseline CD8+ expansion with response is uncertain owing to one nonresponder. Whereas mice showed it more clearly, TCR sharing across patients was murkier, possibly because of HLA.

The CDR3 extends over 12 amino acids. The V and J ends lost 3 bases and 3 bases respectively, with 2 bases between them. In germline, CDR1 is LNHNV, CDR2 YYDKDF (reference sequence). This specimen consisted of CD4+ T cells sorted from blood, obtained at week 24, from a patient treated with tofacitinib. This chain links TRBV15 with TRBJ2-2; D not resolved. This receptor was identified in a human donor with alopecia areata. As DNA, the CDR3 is TGTGCCACCAGCAGGTACACCGGGGAGCTGTTTTTT. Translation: CATSRYTGELFF.